These 24 T cell receptor beta chains were all obtained from the same sample, sequenced in a study of graft-versus-host responses after intestinal transplantation. TCRdb keeps only in-frame clones here, not all; method: immunoSEQ multiplex PCR. In the table there are about 89,000 clones, about nine tenths of which are singletons. These receptors' antigens are unknown. The specimen comprised unstimulated CD4+ T cells sorted from spleen or lymph node cells, sampled before intestinal transplant. These receptor sequences come from a human donor who received an intestinal transplant.

The rearrangement links TRBV4-1 to TRBJ1-3, with no clear D. Trimming shortened V by 8 bases and J by 2 bases, and 16 bases separated the two germline ends. The CDR3 is 15 amino acids. Germline V lookup: CDR1 MGHRA, CDR2 YSYEKL. The CDR3 protein is CASCDVGLAGNTIYF. DNA for the CDR3: TGCGCCAGCTGTGACGTGGGTTTGGCTGGAAACACCATATATTTT.

The chain is built from TRBV5-4 and TRBJ1-2, with D perhaps matching TRBD1 (5 bases). Trimming pared 0 bases from V and 13 bases from J, leaving 13 bases between. The germline V gene encodes CDR1 SGHNT and CDR2 YYREEE (reference sequence). This CDR3 comprises 12 residues. This chain's CDR3 is CASSLGQGMCTF. Written as DNA, the CDR3 is TGTGCCAGCAGCTTGGGTCAGGGAATGTGCACCTTC.

The rearrangement joins TRBV6-6 to TRBJ1-1, with D unclear. Germline CDR1 is MNHNY and CDR2 is SVGAGI (reference sequence). This CDR3 comprises 13 residues. Trimming removed 7 bases at V and 1 base at J, with 10 bases between. The CDR3 protein is CASNPNSNTEAFF. CDR3 sequence (DNA): TGTGCCAGCAATCCTAATTCGAACACTGAAGCTTTCTTT.

CDR3 sequence: CASSACIATLAHQPQHF. The CDR3 bases are TGTGCCAGCAGCGCTTGTATAGCTACATTGGCTCATCAGCCCCAGCATTTT. The chain links TRBV21-1 to TRBJ1-5. TRBV21-1 is annotated as a pseudogene. CDR3 size: 17 residues.

This clone was detected only a few times. Distinct nucleotide sequences in the sample also encode this CDR3. The rearrangement uses TRBV6-1 and TRBJ2-3; 10 bases fit TRBD2. Germline CDR1 reads MNHNS; CDR2 reads SASEGT. The CDR3 loop spans 15 amino acids. The trim removed 6 bases at V and 1 base at J, leaving 4 bases unmatched. CDR3 in amino acids: CASSVGTSGTDTQYF. DNA for the CDR3: TGTGCCAGCAGCGTCGGGACTAGCGGCACAGATACGCAGTATTTT.

The genes are TRBV6-5 and TRBJ1-5; D uncertain. CDR1 is MNHEY and CDR2 is SVGAGI in the germline V gene. The CDR3 contains 14 residues. The germline V and J ends were trimmed by 4 bases and 3 bases, with 10 bases remaining between them. DNA of the CDR3: TGTGCCAGCAGTTTCGGGCCCTTCAATCAGCCCCAGCATTTT. It specifies CASSFGPFNQPQHF.

The V and J genes are TRBV29-1 and TRBJ2-1, with D maybe TRBD1 (6 bases). This CDR3 region has 14 residues. The germline CDR1 and CDR2 sequences are SQVTM and ANQGSEA. V was clipped by 6 bases and J by 9 bases, with 21 bases between them. The CDR3 reads CSVADRTKDAEQFF. CDR3 nucleotide sequence: TGCAGCGTCGCCGACAGGACCAAGGATGCTGAGCAGTTCTTC.

V and J are TRBV14 and TRBJ1-1; D call uncertain. The CDR3 is made up of 15 amino acids. V lost 1 base, J lost 4 bases, and 13 bases lay in between. Per the germline V gene, CDR1 is SGHDN and CDR2 is FVKESK. In DNA form, the CDR3 reads TGTGCCAGCAGCCAAGGAAAGGTTCTCGGCACTGAAGCTTTCTTT. Protein: CASSQGKVLGTEAFF.

This clone was observed a few times. This sequence joins TRBV5-5 and TRBJ1-3, with D maybe TRBD1 (5 bases). Trimming stripped 1 base from V and 0 bases from J, with 11 bases between. The CDR3 is made up of 16 amino acids. Germline V gene lookup returns CDR1 SGHKS and CDR2 YYEKEE (reference sequence). The CDR3 coding sequence is TGTGCCAGCAGCTTGCTGGGGACCCACTCTGGAAACACCATATATTTT. Translation: CASSLLGTHSGNTIYF.

The rearrangement links TRBV28 to TRBJ2-1; D not certain. In germline, CDR1 is MDHEN, CDR2 SYDVKM. The V and J ends lost 2 bases and 9 bases respectively, with 14 bases between them. The CDR3 totals 14 residues. Here the CDR3 reads CASSLNRVLSEQFF. The CDR3 bases are TGTGCCAGCAGTTTAAACAGAGTACTTTCTGAGCAGTTCTTC. Full variable domain (missing parts from reference TRBV28 and TRBJ2-1): DVKVTQSSRYLVKRTGEKVFLECVQDMDHENMFWYRQDPGLGLRLIYFSYDVKMKEKGDIPEGYSVSREKKERFSLILESASTNQTSMYLCASSLNRVLSEQFFGPGTRLTVL.

The chain couples TRBV2 to TRBJ1-4; the D gene is possibly TRBD1 (5 bases). V was shortened by 6 bases and J by 0 bases, with 8 bases between the two germline ends. This CDR3 spans 14 amino acids. Germline V lookup: CDR1 SNHLY, CDR2 FYNNEI. The CDR3 sequence is CASSRQTTNEKLFF. CDR3 in DNA: TGTGCCAGCAGCAGACAGACAACTAATGAAAAACTGTTTTTT.

This chain uses TRBV9 with TRBJ2-5, with 12 bases identical to TRBD2. The DNA end is a closer match to TRBJ2-7, so the J assignment may be wrong. Germline V gives CDR1 SGDLS, CDR2 YYNGEE. The CDR3 runs 17 residues. In DNA, the CDR3 is TGTGCCAGCAGCGTAGCGACTAGCGGGAGCAATCCGTACGAGCAGTACTTC. Translating it yields CASSVATSGSNPYEQYF.

This chain uses TRBV6-1 with TRBJ1-4; D gene unclear. From germline, CDR1 is MNHNS and CDR2 SASEGT. The CDR3 sequence is 16 residues long. V lost 1 base and J 0 bases, leaving 9 bases between the germline ends. The CDR3, as DNA: TGTGCCAGCAGTGAAGTTCGGGGAGCAACTAATGAAAAACTGTTTTTT. It translates to CASSEVRGATNEKLFF.

J is TRBJ2-5 and V is TRBV4-2, with D perhaps matching TRBD2 (6 bases). Trimming took 3 bases from V and 5 from J, leaving 13 bases between them. The germline V gene encodes CDR1 LGHNA and CDR2 YNFKEQ. The CDR3 covers 14 residues. The CDR3 loop reads CASSQTSTGETQYF. CDR3 coding DNA: TGTGCCAGCAGCCAGACTAGTACGGGTGAGACCCAGTACTTC.

In its sample, this clone was seen once. The chain combines TRBV28 with TRBJ2-7, with 8 nucleotides matching TRBD1. The CDR3 has 15 amino acids. CDR1 is MDHEN, CDR2 SYDVKM, per germline. V dropped 5 bases and J dropped 3; count of bases not matched to a gene: 9. CDR3 amino acids: CASSNRDRYYYEQYF. DNA for the CDR3: TGTGCCAGCAGTAACCGGGACAGGTATTACTACGAGCAGTACTTC.

As concerns this clone: Other nucleotide sequences in the sample specify the same CDR3. The chain joins TRBV5-1 to TRBJ2-7, with D unresolved. V was clipped by 0 bases and J by 3 bases, with 4 bases between them. From germline, CDR1 is SGHRS and CDR2 YFSETQ. CDR3 length equals 12 residues. This CDR3 is CASSLEGYEQYF. The CDR3 bases are TGCGCCAGCAGCTTGGAGGGCTACGAGCAGTACTTC.

CDR3 nucleotide sequence: TGTGCCATCAGTGGAGGGACTAATGAAAAACTGTTTTTT. Residues: CAISGGTNEKLFF. The V gene is TRBV10-3, the J gene TRBJ1-4; D unresolved. In germline, CDR1 is ENHRY, CDR2 SYGVKD. Trimming pared 4 bases from V and 2 bases from J, leaving 5 bases between. The length of the CDR3 is 13 residues.

This clone was seen just once. The chain couples TRBV7-7 to TRBJ2-5; D might be TRBD1 or TRBD2, each matching 5 bases. Germline CDR1 reads SSHAT; CDR2 reads FNYEAQ (reference sequence). The CDR3 is 15 residues long. The germline V and J ends were trimmed by 3 bases and 5 bases, with 16 bases remaining between them. CDR3 sequence (DNA): TGTGCCAGCAGCTTGGGAGTGACAGCCGGGGAGACCCAGTACTTC. Protein: CASSLGVTAGETQYF.

The V gene is TRBV4-2, the J gene TRBJ1-2, with unresolved D. Trimming left V 4 bases short and J 0 bases short, with 3 bases between. This CDR3 is built from 12 residues. Germline V lookup: CDR1 LGHNA, CDR2 YNFKEQ. As DNA, the CDR3 is TGTGCCAGCAGCCCGACTAACTATGGCTACACCTTC. It yields the protein CASSPTNYGYTF.

The table lists this clone with a few counts. This sequence joins TRBV30 and TRBJ2-3; D remains ambiguous. Per germline, CDR1 GTSNPN and CDR2 SVGIG (reference sequence). The CDR3 totals 14 residues. Deletions cut 4 bases from V and 0 bases from J, with 11 bases between. This CDR3 is CAWTTEWSTDTQYF. Written as DNA, the CDR3 is TGTGCCTGGACCACGGAGTGGAGCACAGATACGCAGTATTTT.

This sequence joins TRBV7-6 and TRBJ2-7; possibly TRBD1 or TRBD2 for D (7 bases each). Germline V gives CDR1 SGHVS, CDR2 FNYEAQ. Trimming took off 4 bases at V and 7 bases at J, with 23 bases between the two ends. The CDR3 sequence is 16 residues long. CDR3 coding DNA: TGTGCCAGCAGCTCCCAGGGGGGGAGTCCCCGGGGGGAGCAGTACTTC. It encodes CASSSQGGSPRGEQYF. Using reference TRBV7-6 and TRBJ2-7 for the parts outside the CDR3, the full variable domain is GAGVSQSPRYKVTKRGQDVALRCDPISGHVSLYWYRQALGQGPEFLTYFNYEAQQDKSGLPNDRFSAERPEGSISTLTIQRTEQRDSAMYRCASSSQGGSPRGEQYFGPGTRLTVT.

The chain carries TRBV28 and TRBJ2-7; TRBD1 matches 7 bases. CDR1 and CDR2 (germline): MDHEN, SYDVKM. The CDR3 contains 12 residues. The junction had 3 bases not matched to a gene; V was cut back by 6 bases and J by 4 bases. The CDR3 DNA reads as TGTGCCAGCAGCCTCAGGGGGTACGAGCAGTACTTC. It encodes CASSLRGYEQYF.

The J gene is TRBJ1-3, the V gene TRBV28; D is unclear. Deletions cut 6 bases from V and 0 bases from J, with 9 bases between. Germline CDR1 and CDR2: MDHEN and SYDVKM. This CDR3 is built from 14 residues. CDR3 DNA: TGTGCCAGCAGCCCAGGCTACTCTGGAAACACCATATATTTT. Its translation: CASSPGYSGNTIYF.

The chain is built from TRBV27 and TRBJ1-6, with TRBD1 as a possible D gene (5 bases). V was clipped by 5 bases and J by 7 bases, with 18 bases between them. The CDR3 length is 16 residues. Per the germline V gene, CDR1 is MNHEY and CDR2 is SMNVEV (reference sequence). In DNA, the CDR3 is TGTGCCAGCAGTACATCCGGGACCCTGAAGAATTCACCCCTCCACTTT. Translated: CASSTSGTLKNSPLHF.